A selection of T cell receptor beta chains follows, all from one sample in a study of cytomegalovirus exposure and HLA in healthy donors. TCRdb keeps only in-frame clones here, not all; method: immunoSEQ multiplex PCR. The sample has just over 150,000 clones; about 79% are singletons. Specimen: PBMCs. The receptors stem from a middle-aged man in good health and CMV-seropositive. Each CDR3 is given with its conserved first and last residue. The D gene is left open where the match is weak. Size values are once, few and many counts, or a class for expanded clones, and some rows have none.

clone_size d_call j_call v_call cdr3_aa cdr3_nt
- TRBD2 TRBJ2-3 TRBV5-1 CASSLGFGAGGRRTDTQYF TGCGCCAGCAGCTTGGGATTTGGAGCGGGAGGGAGGAGGACAGATACGCAGTATTTT
- TRBD1 TRBJ1-2 TRBV30 CAWHRDRVISNYGYTF TGTGCCTGGCACCGCGACAGGGTAATATCGAACTATGGCTACACCTTC
- - TRBJ1-2 TRBV7-9 CASSLETVLYGYTF TGTGCCAGCAGCTTAGAGACAGTTCTCTATGGCTACACCTTC
few - TRBJ1-1 TRBV5-1 CASSLPDRKFTEAFF TGCGCCAGCAGCTTGCCGGACAGAAAGTTCACTGAAGCTTTCTTT
- TRBD2 TRBJ2-1 TRBV7-3 CASSLGASGSRSYNEQFF TGTGCCAGCAGCTTAGGAGCTAGCGGGAGCAGGTCCTACAATGAGCAGTTCTTC
- - TRBJ2-1 TRBV19 CASSRIQGPPYNEQFF TGTGCCAGTAGTAGGATACAGGGTCCCCCTTACAATGAGCAGTTCTTC
once - TRBJ1-5 TRBV28 CASRNRDGSNQPQHF TGTGCCAGCAGAAACAGGGACGGAAGCAATCAGCCCCAGCATTTT
- TRBD1 TRBJ1-1 TRBV14 CASSQQGVFVHTEAFF TGTGCCAGCAGCCAGCAGGGGGTTTTTGTGCACACTGAAGCTTTCTTT
few TRBD2 TRBJ2-3 TRBV11-3 CASSFLNRLAGVPDTQYF TGTGCCAGCAGCTTCCTAAACAGACTAGCGGGAGTTCCAGATACGCAGTATTTT
- TRBD1 TRBJ2-2 TRBV6-6 CASRGTGNTGELFF TGTGCCAGCAGGGGGACAGGGAACACCGGGGAGCTGTTTTTT
- - TRBJ1-6 TRBV18 CASSPAGNSPLHF TGTGCCAGCTCACCTGCGGGGAATTCACCCCTCCACTTT
- - TRBJ2-5 TRBV7-8 CASSLDLIETQYF TGTGCCAGCAGCTTAGACTTAATAGAGACCCAGTACTTC
- - TRBJ2-1 TRBV6-4 CASSDTPIDEQFF TGTGCCAGCAGTGACACCCCTATCGATGAGCAGTTCTTC
- - TRBJ1-3 TRBV2 CASSPERLTGPGNTIYF TGTGCCAGCAGTCCCGAAAGATTGACAGGTCCAGGAAACACCATATATTTT
few - TRBJ2-7 TRBV11-2 CASSFQFSYEQYF TGTGCCAGCAGCTTTCAGTTTTCCTACGAGCAGTACTTC
few TRBD1 TRBJ1-2 TRBV19 CASLGTGGGNGYTF TGTGCCAGTCTTGGGACAGGGGGAGGGAATGGCTACACCTTC
- - TRBJ1-6 TRBV18 CASQEGGMANSPLHF TGTGCCAGCCAGGAGGGGGGGATGGCTAATTCACCCCTCCACTTT